A selection of T cell receptor beta chains follows, all from one sample in a study of graft-versus-host responses after intestinal transplantation. Profiled with immunoSEQ multiplex PCR; TCRdb holds only in-frame clones, not every one. The table records more than 95,000 clones, more than 85% of them present only once. These receptors lack a known antigen. Sequenced here: unstimulated CD4+ T cells sorted from spleen or lymph node cells, sampled before intestinal transplant. These receptors all stem from a human donor who received an intestinal transplant. Each CDR3 is given with its conserved first and last residue. D genes are given only for firm matches. Clone size is not always given. Where it is, it says once, few, many or a class for expanded clones.

>TRBD2|TRBV19|TRBJ2-5|-
CASSISAGKQETQYF
TGTGCCAGTAGTATCTCAGCGGGAAAACAAGAGACCCAGTACTTC
>-|TRBV28|TRBJ1-2|-
CASSILQGMSANYGYTF
TGTGCCAGCAGTATTCTACAGGGAATGTCGGCTAACTATGGCTACACCTTC
>-|TRBV11-2|TRBJ1-1|medium-sized
CASSLRSTEAFF
TGTGCCAGCAGCTTAAGGAGCACTGAAGCTTTCTTT
>-|TRBV6-6|TRBJ1-1|-
CASSWQANTEAFF
TGTGCCAGCAGTTGGCAGGCGAACACTGAAGCTTTCTTT
>TRBD2|TRBV7-9|TRBJ2-5|-
CASSATSGRETQYF
TGTGCCAGCAGCGCCACTAGCGGGAGGGAGACCCAGTACTTC
>-|TRBV4-1|TRBJ1-5|-
CASSQVPGAGNQPQHF
TGCGCCAGCAGCCAAGTTCCAGGGGCAGGCAATCAGCCCCAGCATTTT
>-|TRBV19|TRBJ1-3|-
CASSIQAGNTIYF
TGTGCCAGTAGTATCCAGGCTGGAAACACCATATATTTT
>-|TRBV28|TRBJ1-1|-
CASSSSQKVSAEAFF
TGTGCCAGCAGTTCCTCGCAGAAGGTGTCCGCTGAAGCTTTCTTT
>-|TRBV18|TRBJ1-5|-
CASSPQGNQPQHF
TGTGCCAGCTCACCACAGGGTAATCAGCCCCAGCATTTT
>-|TRBV5-1|TRBJ2-1|-
CASSWGGGQSYNEQFF
TGCGCCAGCAGCTGGGGAGGGGGGCAATCCTACAATGAGCAGTTCTTC
>-|TRBV7-9|TRBJ2-5|-
CASSRPQETQYF
TGTGCCAGCAGCCGACCGCAAGAGACCCAGTACTTC
>-|TRBV4-1|TRBJ1-1|-
CASSQQGGPEAFF
TGCGCCAGCAGCCAACAGGGAGGCCCTGAAGCTTTCTTT
>TRBD1|TRBV6-1|TRBJ1-6|-
CASKDRVNSPLHF
TGTGCCAGCAAAGACAGGGTAAATTCACCCCTCCACTTT
>TRBD1|TRBV5-1|TRBJ1-3|-
CASSFGQGSGNTIYF
TGCGCCAGCAGCTTCGGACAGGGTTCTGGAAACACCATATATTTT
>-|TRBV5-1|TRBJ1-2|-
CASSYYRDGYTF
TGCGCCAGCAGCTATTACAGGGATGGCTACACCTTC
>-|TRBV19|TRBJ1-3|-
CASSGVAGNTIYF
TGTGCCAGTAGTGGGGTCGCTGGAAACACCATATATTTT
>-|TRBV6-4|TRBJ2-3|-
CASSDSSSSGTDTQYF
TGTGCCAGCAGTGACTCATCTAGCTCAGGCACAGATACGCAGTATTTT
>-|TRBV7-2|TRBJ2-7|-
CASSLEPSAEQYF
TGTGCCAGCAGCTTGGAACCTAGCGCCGAGCAGTACTTC
>TRBD1|TRBV19|TRBJ1-3|few
CATWDRGPGNTIYF
TGTGCCACCTGGGACAGGGGGCCTGGAAACACCATATATTTT
>-|TRBV28|TRBJ2-5|-
CASSPHPSQETQYF
TGTGCCAGCAGTCCCCACCCCAGCCAAGAGACCCAGTACTTC
>TRBD1|TRBV18|TRBJ1-5|-
CASSRGQGVVWQPQHF
TGTGCCAGCTCACGTGGACAGGGGGTGGTTTGGCAGCCCCAGCATTTT
>-|TRBV11-1|TRBJ1-5|-
CASSLGVGQPQHF
TGTGCCAGCAGCTTAGGTGTAGGTCAGCCCCAGCACTTT
>-|TRBV6-1|TRBJ2-1|-
CATGSQHNEQFF
TGTGCCACCGGCTCTCAGCACAATGAGCAGTTCTTC
>TRBD1|TRBV4-1|TRBJ2-7|-
CASSRGQEYEQYF
TGCGCCAGCAGCCGGGGACAGGAGTACGAGCAGTACTTC
>TRBD1|TRBV5-5|TRBJ1-5|-
CASSPGQGGNQPQHF
TGTGCCAGCAGCCCTGGACAGGGAGGCAATCAGCCCCAGCATTTT
>TRBD1|TRBV7-9|TRBJ2-7|-
CASSLVYGDRGKYEQYF
TGTGCCAGCAGCTTAGTTTACGGGGACAGGGGAAAATACGAGCAGTACTTC
>-|TRBV2|TRBJ1-2|-
CASKSAHERYGYTF
TGTGCCAGCAAGTCTGCGCATGAACGCTATGGCTACACCTTC
>TRBD1|TRBV5-1|TRBJ2-7|-
CAGSLAGTGYYEQYF
TGCGCCGGCAGCTTGGCAGGGACAGGGTACTACGAGCAGTACTTC
>-|TRBV19|TRBJ1-2|-
CASSIGQGNIYGYTF
TGTGCCAGTAGTATAGGGCAGGGAAACATCTATGGCTACACCTTC
>-|TRBV4-1|TRBJ2-3|-
CASSHGTDTQYF
TGCGCCAGCAGCCACGGTACAGATACGCAGTATTTT
>TRBD1|TRBV11-2|TRBJ1-1|-
CANQLRQGRREEAFF
TGTGCCAACCAGCTTCGACAGGGGAGGCGGGAAGAAGCTTTCTTT
>-|TRBV6-5|TRBJ1-1|-
CASSYRKVGNTEAFF
TGTGCCAGCAGTTACCGGAAGGTGGGAAACACTGAAGCTTTCTTT
>-|TRBV11-3|TRBJ2-1|-
CASSLIRGEQFF
TGTGCCAGCAGCTTAATTCGGGGAGAGCAGTTCTTC
>-|TRBV7-2|TRBJ2-5|-
CASSTGGGETQYF
TGTGCCAGCAGCACGGGGGGCGGGGAGACCCAGTACTTC
>-|TRBV6-5|TRBJ2-7|-
CASITGVYEQYF
TGTGCCAGCATAACCGGAGTCTACGAGCAGTACTTC
>-|TRBV7-2|TRBJ1-6|-
CASSLDSISDSPLHF
TGTGCCAGCAGCTTAGATTCGATTTCCGATTCACCCCTCCACTTT
>-|TRBV5-1|TRBJ1-6|-
CASSSSQGNSPLHF
TGCGCCAGCTCATCAAGTCAGGGTAATTCACCCCTCCACTTT
>-|TRBV11-2|TRBJ2-5|-
CASSLVLGVGGSQYF
TGTGCCAGCAGCTTAGTACTAGGGGTCGGCGGGTCCCAGTACTTC
>-|TRBV10-2|TRBJ2-3|-
CASGVADTQYF
TGCGCCAGCGGAGTCGCAGATACGCAGTATTTT
>-|TRBV28|TRBJ2-7|-
CASSFGSSYEQYF
TGTGCCAGCAGTTTCGGGAGTTCGTACGAGCAGTACTTC
>-|TRBV2|TRBJ2-5|-
CASSDGREETQYF
TGTGCCAGCAGTGATGGCAGGGAAGAGACCCAGTACTTC
>TRBD1|TRBV18|TRBJ1-5|-
CASSPFRTGEGQPQHF
TGTGCCAGCTCACCGTTTCGGACAGGGGAGGGTCAGCCCCAGCATTTT
>-|TRBV21-1|TRBJ2-2|-
CASSKGGSENTGELFF
TGTGCCAGCAGCAAAGGGGGGTCCGAGAACACCGGGGAGCTGTTTTTT
>TRBD1|TRBV15|TRBJ1-5|-
CATRQGALYGNQPQHF
TGTGCCACCAGACAGGGGGCTCTATATGGCAATCAGCCCCAGCATTTT
>-|TRBV9|TRBJ2-5|-
CASSLGGGVRETQYF
TGTGCCAGCAGCTTAGGAGGGGGGGTTCGAGAGACCCAGTACTTC
>-|TRBV6-4|TRBJ1-5|few
CASRGHRGVQPQHF
TGTGCCAGCAGAGGACACCGAGGGGTCCAGCCCCAGCATTTT
>-|TRBV7-2|TRBJ2-1|-
CASSLALGPPRGNEQFF
TGTGCCAGCAGCTTAGCGCTCGGGCCTCCGAGAGGGAATGAGCAGTTCTTC
>TRBD2|TRBV15|TRBJ2-3|once
CATSRDVGSGADTQYF
TGTGCCACCAGCAGAGATGTCGGGAGCGGGGCAGATACGCAGTATTTT
>-|TRBV7-6|TRBJ2-3|-
CASSLGGQPTDTQYF
TGTGCCAGCAGCTTAGGAGGACAGCCCACAGATACGCAGTATTTT
>-|TRBV20-1|TRBJ1-1|-
CSAQGTEAFF
TGCAGTGCACAGGGCACTGAAGCTTTCTTT
>-|TRBV29-1|TRBJ2-1|-
CSVYAHDEQFF
TGCAGCGTGTATGCCCACGATGAGCAGTTCTTC
>-|TRBV6-5|TRBJ1-4|-
CASSPTPLGEKLFF
TGTGCCAGCAGCCCCACCCCCCTCGGGGAAAAACTGTTTTTT
>-|TRBV7-6|TRBJ2-7|-
CASSLYSYEQYF
TGTGCCAGCAGCTTATACAGCTACGAGCAGTACTTC
>-|TRBV4-1|TRBJ2-7|-
CASSQVQGTSYEQYF
TGTGCCAGCAGCCAAGTACAAGGGACTTCCTACGAGCAGTACTTC
>-|TRBV6-5|TRBJ2-5|-
CASRKRIQETQYF
TGTGCCAGCAGGAAGAGAATACAAGAGACCCAGTACTTC
>TRBD1|TRBV2|TRBJ1-1|-
CASTTTGDTEAFF
TGTGCCAGCACCACGACAGGGGACACTGAAGCTTTCTTT
>-|TRBV7-9|TRBJ1-2|-
CASSLGGNYGYTF
TGTGCCAGCAGCTTAGGAGGGAACTATGGCTACACCTTC